The clone carrying this T cell receptor beta chain has a single count. Its antigen remains unknown. These data originate in a study of shared clonotypes between healthy human individuals. The CDR3 loop spans 17 amino acids. V lost 1 base and J lost 0, with 13 bases in between. Germline CDR1 KGHSH, CDR2 LQKENI. Investigators spread the genomic DNA of each subset evenly over several immunoSEQ plates. The protocol was immunoSEQ multiplex PCR, while the TCRdb copy is restricted to in-frame clones and leaves out a portion. The sample gives about 960,000 clones, 76% of which show up once; 1.5% is in the top ten. Study results and limitations: Sorted-subset sequencing, rarefaction showed, was incomplete despite large depth. In general, naive subsets displayed greater estimated richness than memory subsets did. Sequencing depth was expected to influence donor clonotype sharing.

The clonotype was recovered from a young man in good health. What was sequenced was memory CD4+ T cells sorted from blood. Documented subset: CD45RA-negative fraction. V gene TRBV18 combines with J gene TRBJ1-3, with D maybe TRBD1 (6 bases). CDR3 coding DNA: TGTGCCAGCTCACCACGGGTGCAGGGGAGCTCTGGAAACACCATATATTTT. Its protein is CASSPRVQGSSGNTIYF.